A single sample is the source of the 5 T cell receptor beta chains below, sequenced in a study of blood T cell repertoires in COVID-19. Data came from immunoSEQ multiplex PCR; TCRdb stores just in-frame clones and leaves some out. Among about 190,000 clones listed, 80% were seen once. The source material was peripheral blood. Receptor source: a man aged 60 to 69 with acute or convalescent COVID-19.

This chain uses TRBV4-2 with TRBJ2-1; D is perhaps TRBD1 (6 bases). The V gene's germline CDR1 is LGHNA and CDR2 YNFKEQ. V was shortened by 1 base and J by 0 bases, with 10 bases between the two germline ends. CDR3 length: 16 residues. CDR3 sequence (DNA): TGTGCCAGCAGCCAAGTTGCGGACAGCTCCTACAATGAGCAGTTCTTC. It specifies CASSQVADSSYNEQFF.

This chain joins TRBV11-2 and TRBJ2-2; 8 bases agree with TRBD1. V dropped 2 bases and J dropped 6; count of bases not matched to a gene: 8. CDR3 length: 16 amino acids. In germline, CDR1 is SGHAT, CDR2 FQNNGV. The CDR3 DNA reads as TGTGCCAGCAGCTTAAGGACAGGGAGTGCTGCCGGGGAGCTGTTTTTT. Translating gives CASSLRTGSAAGELFF.

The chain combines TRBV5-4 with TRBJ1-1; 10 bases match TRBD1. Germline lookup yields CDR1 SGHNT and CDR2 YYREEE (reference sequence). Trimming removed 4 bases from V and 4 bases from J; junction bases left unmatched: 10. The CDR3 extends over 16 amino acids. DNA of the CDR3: TGTGCCAGCAGCCGCCCCGGGACAGGGGAAGGCACTGAAGCTTTCTTT. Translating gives CASSRPGTGEGTEAFF.

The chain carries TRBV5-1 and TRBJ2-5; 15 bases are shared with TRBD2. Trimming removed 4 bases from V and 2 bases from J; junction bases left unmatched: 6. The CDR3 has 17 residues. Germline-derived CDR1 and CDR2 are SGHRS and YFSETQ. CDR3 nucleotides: TGCGCCAGCAGCCCCGGACTAGCGGGGGGGACACAAGAGACCCAGTACTTC. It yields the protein CASSPGLAGGTQETQYF.

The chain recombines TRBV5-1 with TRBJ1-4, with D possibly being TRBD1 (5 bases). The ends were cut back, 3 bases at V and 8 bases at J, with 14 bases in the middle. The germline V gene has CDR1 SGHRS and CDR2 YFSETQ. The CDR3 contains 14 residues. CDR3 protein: CASSSGWEGEKLFF. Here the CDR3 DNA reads TGCGCCAGCAGCTCCGGATGGGAGGGGGAAAAACTGTTTTTT.